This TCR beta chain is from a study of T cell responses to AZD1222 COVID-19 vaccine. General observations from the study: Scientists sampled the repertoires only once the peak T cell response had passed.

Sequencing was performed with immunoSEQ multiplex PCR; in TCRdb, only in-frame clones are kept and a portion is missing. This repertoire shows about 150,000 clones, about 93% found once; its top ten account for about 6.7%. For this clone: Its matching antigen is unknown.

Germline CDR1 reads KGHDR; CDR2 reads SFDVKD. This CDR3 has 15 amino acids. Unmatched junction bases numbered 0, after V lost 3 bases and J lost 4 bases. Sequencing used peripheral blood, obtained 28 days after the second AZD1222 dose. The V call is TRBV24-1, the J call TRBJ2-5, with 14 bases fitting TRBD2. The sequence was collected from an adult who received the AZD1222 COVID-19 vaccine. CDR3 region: CATSDGTSGGETQYF. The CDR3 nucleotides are TGTGCCACCAGTGATGGGACTAGCGGGGGAGAGACCCAGTACTTC.